Below, one T cell receptor (beta chain) is given with its context. Method: immunoSEQ multiplex PCR; TCRdb's copy keeps in-frame clones and lacks some. The sample carries some 650,000 clones, approximately 97% recorded once. This entry belongs to a study of shared clonotypes between healthy human individuals. CDR3 size: 19 residues. Germline lookup yields CDR1 SGHRS and CDR2 YFSETQ. Trimming removed 1 base at V and 0 bases at J, with 17 bases between. The specimen was naive CD4+ T cells sorted from blood. Indicated subset: CD45RA+ positively selected. The sequence came from a woman aged 30 to 39 in good health. The chain uses TRBV5-1 and TRBJ1-6; D might be TRBD1 (6 bases). The CDR3 reads CASSLSPGHPSSYNSPLHF. The CDR3, as DNA: TGCGCCAGCAGCTTGTCCCCGGGACACCCGAGCTCCTATAATTCACCCCTCCACTTT.